Below, 29 T cell receptor beta chains from the same sample are listed, as sequenced in a study of CD8 T cells in Susac syndrome (dated by TCRdb to the late 2010s). Receptor amplification or capture employed the immunoSEQ multiplex PCR assay. RNA was extracted with the RNeasy kit and roughly 0.45 to 1 ug was reverse transcribed using random hexamers. The public reads were run again by TCRdb, first through fastp at Q25 and then through MiXCR, and only productive beta chains were kept. Rows are combined by CDR3 protein, so each entry shows the most common genes and DNA. The sample profile shows about 190,000 distinct CDR3 sequences; under 97% of them were found once. The top ten clonotypes cover roughly 0.098% of the sample. The specimen was CD4+ T cells from PBMCs. The receptors originated from a human donor with Susac syndrome.

V usage is TRBV5-1 and J usage is TRBJ1-6; 8 bases map to TRBD1. With 4 bases clipped from V and 4 bases from J, the junction kept 4 bases outside the gene matches. The CDR3 is made up of 15 amino acids. Looked up from germline, CDR1 is SGHRS and CDR2 is YFSETQ. The CDR3 is CASSRTGFYNSPLHF. CDR3 sequence (DNA): TGCGCCAGCAGCAGGACAGGGTTTTATAATTCACCCCTCCACTTT.

The chain recombines TRBV30 with TRBJ2-5, with no clear D. The germline CDR1 and CDR2 sequences are GTSNPN and SVGIG (reference sequence). The CDR3 totals 15 residues. Trimming took 0 bases from V and 1 from J, leaving 12 bases between them. Here the CDR3 DNA reads TGTGCCTGGAGTGTCCAGCACGGTGCCCAAGAGACCCAGTACTTC. Translation gives CAWSVQHGAQETQYF.

The V gene is TRBV7-2, the J gene TRBJ1-1, with D possibly matching TRBD1 (6 bases). The CDR3 is made up of 15 amino acids. Germline CDR1 and CDR2: SGHTA and FQGNSA. Trimming took 2 bases from V and 6 from J, leaving 16 bases between them. This CDR3 is CASSLLGGGGPEAFF. The CDR3 DNA sequence: TGTGCCAGCAGCTTATTAGGCGGAGGGGGGCCTGAAGCTTTCTTT.

The V call is TRBV6-9, the J call TRBJ1-6; no clear D. V lost 5 bases to trimming and J lost 10 bases, with 15 bases between them. The germline V gene has CDR1 MNHGY and CDR2 SVAAGI. The length of the CDR3 is 14 residues. The CDR3 sequence: CASSPAGERSPLHF. CDR3 DNA sequence: TGTGCCAGCAGTCCAGCCGGGGAACGCTCACCCCTCCACTTT.

The chain links TRBV7-9 to TRBJ2-5; the match to TRBD2 covers 9 bases. With V trimmed by 7 bases and J by 5 bases, 20 bases remained unmatched. This CDR3 comprises 18 residues. Per germline, CDR1 SEHNR and CDR2 FQNEAQ (reference sequence). The CDR3 coding sequence is TGTGCCAGCACAACCGGGGCCGAGGGACTAGCCGTTAAGGAGACCCAGTACTTC. The encoded protein is CASTTGAEGLAVKETQYF.

The chain couples TRBV30 to TRBJ1-1, with D tentatively TRBD1 (6 bases). This CDR3 has 14 amino acids. V was trimmed by 3 bases and J by 0 bases, leaving 11 bases between them. Germline loops: CDR1 GTSNPN, CDR2 SVGIG (reference sequence). The CDR3 region is CAWRPGVVNTEAFF. CDR3 in DNA: TGTGCCTGGAGACCAGGGGTTGTGAACACTGAAGCTTTCTTT.

This sequence joins TRBV20-1 and TRBJ2-5; 12 bases fit TRBD2. J gave up 3 bases and V 4 bases, and 3 bases lay outside the gene matches. CDR1 is DFQATT, CDR2 SNEGSKA, per germline (reference sequence). The length of the CDR3 is 14 residues. The CDR3 DNA reads as TGCAGTGCTACTAGCGGGGGGGTCAAAGAGACCCAGTACTTC. Residues: CSATSGGVKETQYF.

The chain links TRBV30 to TRBJ2-1; a weak D match, TRBD2 (6 bases). The V end was cut by 0 bases, the J end by 15 bases, with 15 bases between. CDR1 and CDR2 from the germline V gene are GTSNPN and SVGIG (reference sequence). CDR3 length: 12 amino acids. CDR3 region: CAWSVLSGTGFF. CDR3 nucleotides: TGTGCCTGGAGTGTACTTAGCGGTACGGGGTTCTTC. Full variable domain (remainder filled in from reference TRBV30 and TRBJ2-1): SQTIHQWPATLVQPVGSPLSLECTVEGTSNPNLYWYRQAAGRGLQLLFYSVGIGQISSEVPQNLSASRPQDRQFILSSKKLLLSDSGFYLCAWSVLSGTGFFGPGTRLTVL.

This chain joins TRBV4-1 and TRBJ2-3; TRBD2 agrees at 13 bases. The CDR3 is made up of 17 amino acids. V shed 2 bases, J shed 3 bases, and the junction held 5 bases outside the gene matches. Germline CDR1 and CDR2: MGHRA and YSYEKL. The CDR3 reads CASSQFWTSGGTDTQYF. CDR3 DNA: TGCGCCAGCAGCCAATTCTGGACTAGCGGGGGAACAGATACGCAGTATTTT.

This chain joins TRBV18 and TRBJ2-3; D is possibly TRBD2 (6 bases). The CDR3 contains 16 residues. Between the trimmed V and J ends, which lost 6 bases and 3 bases, there was a span of 19 bases. Germline assignment: CDR1 KGHSH and CDR2 LQKENI. The CDR3 sequence: CASSLTAGIETDTQYF. CDR3 nucleotides: TGTGCCAGCTCCCTAACCGCGGGGATAGAAACAGATACGCAGTATTTT.

This clonotype occurred once. The chain uses TRBV5-1 and TRBJ2-7, with 8 nucleotides matching TRBD2. The trim removed 4 bases at V and 7 bases at J, leaving 10 bases unmatched. The CDR3 sequence is 14 residues long. Germline CDR1 is SGHRS and CDR2 is YFSETQ. The CDR3 spells CASSRGGLEKEQYF. DNA of the CDR3: TGCGCCAGCAGCCGGGGGGGCCTAGAGAAAGAGCAGTACTTC.

The V call is TRBV14, the J call TRBJ1-2; D gene uncertain. Germline-derived CDR1 and CDR2 are SGHDN and FVKESK. CDR3 length equals 13 residues. V lost 0 bases and J 5 bases, leaving 7 bases between the germline ends. CDR3 region: CASSQDVGYGYTF. The CDR3 bases are TGTGCCAGCAGCCAAGATGTGGGTTATGGCTACACCTTC.

This sequence joins TRBV30 and TRBJ1-1, with 11 bases that match TRBD1. With V trimmed by 2 bases and J by 0 bases, 5 bases remained unmatched. The CDR3 loop spans 16 amino acids. Germline assignment: CDR1 GTSNPN and CDR2 SVGIG (reference sequence). CDR3 nucleotides: TGTGCCTGGAGTCTGCGGACAGGGGGCCTGAACACTGAAGCTTTCTTT. Residues: CAWSLRTGGLNTEAFF.

The CDR3: CASSLGFGRRNTEAFF. CDR3 coding DNA: TGTGCCAGCAGTTTAGGTTTCGGACGGAGGAACACTGAAGCTTTCTTT. V gene TRBV27 combines with J gene TRBJ1-1; no definite D call. Trimming shortened V by 2 bases and J by 1 base, and 14 bases separated the two germline ends. The CDR3 consists of 16 residues. Germline V gene sequence: CDR1 MNHEY, CDR2 SMNVEV (reference sequence).

The rearrangement links TRBV2 to TRBJ1-2; D remains ambiguous. CDR1 and CDR2 (germline): SNHLY, FYNNEI. CDR3 length: 13 residues. Trimming stripped 1 base from V and 5 bases from J, with 8 bases between. The DNA of the CDR3 is TGTGCCAGCAGTGAAGTGGCCTTGTATGGCTACACCTTC. This gives the protein CASSEVALYGYTF.

J is TRBJ2-7 and V is TRBV12-3 or TRBV12-4; 7 nucleotides match TRBD1. The CDR3 extends over 13 amino acids. V shed 6 bases, J shed 4 bases, and the junction held 6 bases outside the gene matches. The CDR3 DNA reads as TGTGCCAGCAGACGGGACAGCCAATACGAGCAGTACTTC. Residues: CASRRDSQYEQYF.

The gene calls are TRBV7-3 and TRBJ2-5; 7 nucleotides align to TRBD1. CDR3 length equals 17 residues. CDR1 SGHTA and CDR2 FQGTGA come from the germline V gene. Germline trimming cut 1 base from V and 5 bases from J; bases unmatched to any gene: 13. This chain's CDR3 is CASSLKGGTGLGETQYF. For the CDR3, the DNA is TGTGCCAGCAGCTTAAAAGGGGGCACAGGGCTCGGGGAGACCCAGTACTTC.

This chain links TRBV5-1 with TRBJ2-5; D perhaps matches TRBD1 (6 bases). Germline V CDR1 and CDR2: SGHRS, YFSETQ. The CDR3 is 14 amino acids. Trimming removed 8 bases at V and 2 bases at J, with 16 bases between. The CDR3 protein is CASSDRLLQETQYF. DNA of the CDR3: TGCGCCAGTTCCGACAGGCTACTACAAGAGACCCAGTACTTC.

The chain recombines TRBV15 with TRBJ2-1, with TRBD2 as a possible D gene (7 bases). V was trimmed by 0 bases and J by 10 bases, leaving 13 bases between them. The CDR3 length is 14 residues. CDR1 and CDR2 from the germline V gene are LNHNV and YYDKDF (reference sequence). Here the CDR3 reads CATSRDRGGKEQFF. The CDR3 nucleotides read TGTGCCACCAGCAGAGATAGGGGGGGCAAGGAGCAGTTCTTC.

The rearrangement links TRBV18 to TRBJ1-1, with a possible D match to TRBD1 (5 bases). The CDR3 covers 14 residues. The V end was cut by 3 bases, the J end by 4 bases, with 12 bases between. CDR1 and CDR2 from the germline V gene are KGHSH and LQKENI. CDR3 in DNA: TGTGCCAGCTCACCGGACAATAGGGGCACTGAAGCTTTCTTT. This gives the protein CASSPDNRGTEAFF.

In this sample, this clonotype turned up a few times. V usage is TRBV29-1 and J usage is TRBJ2-7; 7 positions match TRBD2. The CDR3 covers 12 residues. Looked up from germline, CDR1 is SQVTM and CDR2 is ANQGSEA. V shed 5 bases, J shed 0 bases, and the junction held 1 base outside the gene matches. CDR3 amino acids: CSVPSGSYEQYF. In DNA, the CDR3 is TGCAGCGTTCCTAGCGGCTCCTACGAGCAGTACTTC.

This rearrangement joins TRBV5-4 to TRBJ2-7; TRBD2 agrees at 12 bases. The CDR3 length is 15 residues. Germline CDR1 reads SGHNT; CDR2 reads YYREEE (reference sequence). Trimming removed 3 bases from V and 2 bases from J; junction bases left unmatched: 3. This CDR3 reads CASSWSSGGAYEQYF. CDR3 DNA: TGTGCCAGCAGCTGGTCTAGCGGGGGGGCCTACGAGCAGTACTTC.

This chain joins TRBV29-1 and TRBJ2-7; D possibly matches TRBD1 or TRBD2 (5 bases each). CDR1 and CDR2 from the germline V gene are SQVTM and ANQGSEA. CDR3 length equals 14 residues. Trimming took 4 bases from V and 2 from J, leaving 15 bases between them. The CDR3 sequence: CSVVWPWGTYEQYF. The DNA for the CDR3 is TGCAGCGTTGTATGGCCCTGGGGGACCTACGAGCAGTACTTC.

J is TRBJ2-5 and V is TRBV4-3, with 13 nucleotides matching TRBD2. V was clipped by 3 bases and J by 0 bases; unmatched bases: 1. Per the germline V gene, CDR1 is LGHNA and CDR2 is YSLEER. The CDR3 has 16 residues. CDR3 in amino acids: CASSHGLAGDQETQYF. CDR3 nucleotides: TGCGCCAGCAGCCACGGACTAGCGGGGGACCAAGAGACCCAGTACTTC.

The chain employs TRBV4-2 and TRBJ2-1; tentative D call: TRBD1 (6 bases). The CDR3 is made up of 19 amino acids. The V gene's germline CDR1 is LGHNA and CDR2 YNFKEQ. Deletions cut 0 bases from V and 0 bases from J, with 18 bases between. The CDR3 DNA reads TGTGCCAGCAGCCAAGATGGGCGGGTGCCGGACAGCTCCTACAATGAGCAGTTCTTC. Its translation: CASSQDGRVPDSSYNEQFF.

V usage is TRBV29-1 and J usage is TRBJ2-7, with 10 bases aligning to TRBD1. The CDR3 has 13 amino acids. Germline lookup yields CDR1 SQVTM and CDR2 ANQGSEA. The trim removed 4 bases at V and 2 bases at J, leaving 2 bases unmatched. CDR3 amino acids: CSVAGQGAYEQYF. The CDR3 DNA reads as TGCAGCGTTGCAGGACAGGGGGCCTACGAGCAGTACTTC.

The chain employs TRBV5-1 and TRBJ2-1; tentatively, D is TRBD2 (5 bases). Germline V gene sequence: CDR1 SGHRS, CDR2 YFSETQ. Trimming removed 3 bases from V and 6 bases from J, with 13 bases in between. The CDR3 has 14 residues. CDR3 protein: CASSSGGSGNEQFF. The CDR3 coding sequence is TGCGCCAGCAGCTCTGGAGGCTCGGGCAATGAGCAGTTCTTC.

This sequence joins TRBV18 and TRBJ2-3; D is ambiguous. Germline values: CDR1 KGHSH, CDR2 LQKENI. The CDR3 runs 11 residues. Deletions cut 8 bases from V and 6 bases from J, with 9 bases between. The DNA of the CDR3 is TGTGCCAGCCGGGTTATGGATACGCAGTATTTT. It is translated as CASRVMDTQYF. Based on the CDR3 plus reference TRBV18 and TRBJ2-3, the full variable domain is NAGVMQNPRHLVRRRGQEARLRCSPMKGHSHVYWYRQLPEEGLKFMVYLQKENIIDESGMPKERFSAEFPKEGPSILRIQQVVRGDSAAYFCASRVMDTQYFGPGTRLTVL.

The rearrangement joins TRBV29-1 to TRBJ2-1; no clear D gene. From germline, CDR1 is SQVTM and CDR2 ANQGSEA. The CDR3 consists of 10 residues. The V end was cut by 6 bases, the J end by 5 bases, with 5 bases between. In nucleotides, the CDR3 is TGCAGCGTGGGGAACAATGAGCAGTTCTTC. This sequence encodes CSVGNNEQFF.